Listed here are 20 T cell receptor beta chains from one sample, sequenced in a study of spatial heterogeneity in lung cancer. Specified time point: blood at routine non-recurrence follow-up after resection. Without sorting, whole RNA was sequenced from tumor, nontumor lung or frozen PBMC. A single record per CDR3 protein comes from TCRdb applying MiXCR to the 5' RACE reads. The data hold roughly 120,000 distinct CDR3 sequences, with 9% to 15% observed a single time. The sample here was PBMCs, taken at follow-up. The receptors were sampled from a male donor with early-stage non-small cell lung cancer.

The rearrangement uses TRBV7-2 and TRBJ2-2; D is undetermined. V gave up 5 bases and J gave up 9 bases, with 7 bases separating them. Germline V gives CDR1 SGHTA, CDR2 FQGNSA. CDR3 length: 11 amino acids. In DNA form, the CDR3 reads TGTGCCAGCAGCCTATACAGGGAGCTGTTTTTT. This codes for CASSLYRELFF.

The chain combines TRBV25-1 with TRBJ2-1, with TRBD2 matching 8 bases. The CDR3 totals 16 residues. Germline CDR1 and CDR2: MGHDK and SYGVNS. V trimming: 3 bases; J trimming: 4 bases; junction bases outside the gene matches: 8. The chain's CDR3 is CASSDIGLAGYNEQFF. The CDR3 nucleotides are TGTGCCAGCAGTGACATCGGACTAGCTGGTTACAATGAGCAGTTCTTC.

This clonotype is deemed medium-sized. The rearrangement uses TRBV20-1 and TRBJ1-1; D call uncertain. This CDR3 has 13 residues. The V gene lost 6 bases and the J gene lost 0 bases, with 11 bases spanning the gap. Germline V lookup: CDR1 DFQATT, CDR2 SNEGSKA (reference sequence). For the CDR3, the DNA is TGCAGTGCCCCCGAGGACTTGAACACTGAAGCTTTCTTT. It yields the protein CSAPEDLNTEAFF.

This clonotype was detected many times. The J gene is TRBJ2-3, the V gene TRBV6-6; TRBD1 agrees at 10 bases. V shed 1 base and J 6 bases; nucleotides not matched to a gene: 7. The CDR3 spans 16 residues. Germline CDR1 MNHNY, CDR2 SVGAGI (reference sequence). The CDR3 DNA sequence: TGTGCCAGCAGTTACTTAAGGGACAGGGGCGGGGATACGCAGTATTTT. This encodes CASSYLRDRGGDTQYF.

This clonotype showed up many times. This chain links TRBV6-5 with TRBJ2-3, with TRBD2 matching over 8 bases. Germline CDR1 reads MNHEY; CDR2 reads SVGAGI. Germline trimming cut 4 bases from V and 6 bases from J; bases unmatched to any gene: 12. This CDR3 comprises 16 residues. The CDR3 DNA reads TGTGCCAGCAGTTTGGGGTTAGCGGGGCGCGTGGATACGCAGTATTTT. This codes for CASSLGLAGRVDTQYF.

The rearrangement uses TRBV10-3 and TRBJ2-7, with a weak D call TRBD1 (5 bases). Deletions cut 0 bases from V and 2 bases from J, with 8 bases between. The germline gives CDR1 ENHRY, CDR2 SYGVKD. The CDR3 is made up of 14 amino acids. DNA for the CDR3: TGTGCCATCAGTGAGTCCGACAGACCCTACGAGCAGTACTTC. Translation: CAISESDRPYEQYF.

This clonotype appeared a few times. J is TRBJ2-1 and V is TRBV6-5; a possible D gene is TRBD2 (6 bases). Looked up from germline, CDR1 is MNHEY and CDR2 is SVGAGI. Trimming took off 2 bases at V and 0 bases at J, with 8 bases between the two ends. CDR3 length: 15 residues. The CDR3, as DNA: TGTGCCAGCAGTTACGGGACTCCCTCCTACAATGAGCAGTTCTTC. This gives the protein CASSYGTPSYNEQFF.

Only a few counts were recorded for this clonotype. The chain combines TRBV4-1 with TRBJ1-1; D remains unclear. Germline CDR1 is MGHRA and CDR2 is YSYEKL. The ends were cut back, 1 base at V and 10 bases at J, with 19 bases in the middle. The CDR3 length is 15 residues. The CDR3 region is CASSQVTELRTGAFF. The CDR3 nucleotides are TGCGCCAGCAGCCAAGTCACGGAACTCCGAACGGGAGCTTTCTTT.

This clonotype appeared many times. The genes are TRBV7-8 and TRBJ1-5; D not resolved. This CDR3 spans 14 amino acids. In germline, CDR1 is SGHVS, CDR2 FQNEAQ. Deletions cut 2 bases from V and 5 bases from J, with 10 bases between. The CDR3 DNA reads TGTGCCAGCAGCTTAATAGGGATACATCAGCCCCAGCATTTT. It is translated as CASSLIGIHQPQHF.

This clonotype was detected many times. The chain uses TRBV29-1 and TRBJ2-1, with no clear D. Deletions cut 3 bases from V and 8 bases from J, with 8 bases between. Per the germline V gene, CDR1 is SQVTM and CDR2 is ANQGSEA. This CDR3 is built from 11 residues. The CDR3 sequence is CSVDQLDEQFF. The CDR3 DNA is TGCAGCGTTGATCAGCTGGATGAGCAGTTCTTC.

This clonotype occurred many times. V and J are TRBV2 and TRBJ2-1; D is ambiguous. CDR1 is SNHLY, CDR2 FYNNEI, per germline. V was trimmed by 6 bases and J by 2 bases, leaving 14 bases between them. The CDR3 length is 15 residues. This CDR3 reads CASSPSEPPYNEQFF. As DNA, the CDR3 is TGTGCCAGCAGCCCATCAGAGCCTCCCTACAATGAGCAGTTCTTC.

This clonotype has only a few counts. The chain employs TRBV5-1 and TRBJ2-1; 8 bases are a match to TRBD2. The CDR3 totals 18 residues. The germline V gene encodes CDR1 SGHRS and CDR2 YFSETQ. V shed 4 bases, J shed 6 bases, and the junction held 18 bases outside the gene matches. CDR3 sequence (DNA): TGCGCCAGCAGCGTGGGAGTCGGCGGGGGGACCCTTCTCAATGAGCAGTTCTTC. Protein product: CASSVGVGGGTLLNEQFF. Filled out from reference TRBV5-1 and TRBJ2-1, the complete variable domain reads KAGVTQTPRYLIKTRGQQVTLSCSPISGHRSVSWYQQTPGQGLQFLFEYFSETQRNKGNFPGRFSGRQFSNSRSEMNVSTLELGDSALYLCASSVGVGGGTLLNEQFFGPGTRLTVL.

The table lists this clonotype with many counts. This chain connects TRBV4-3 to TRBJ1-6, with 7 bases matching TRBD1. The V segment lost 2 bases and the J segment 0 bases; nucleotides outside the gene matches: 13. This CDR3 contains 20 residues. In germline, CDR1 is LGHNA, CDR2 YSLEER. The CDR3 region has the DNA TGCGCCAGCAGCCAACGAGGGATACAGGGGTACCGCTCCTATAATTCACCCCTCCACTTT. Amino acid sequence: CASSQRGIQGYRSYNSPLHF.

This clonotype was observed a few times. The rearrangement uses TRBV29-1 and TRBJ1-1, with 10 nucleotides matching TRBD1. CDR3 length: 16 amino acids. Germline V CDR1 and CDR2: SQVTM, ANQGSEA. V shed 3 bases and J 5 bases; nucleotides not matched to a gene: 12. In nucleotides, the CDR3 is TGCAGCGTTGATACTTTTTCGGGACAGGGGCGAACTGAAGCTTTCTTT. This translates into CSVDTFSGQGRTEAFF.

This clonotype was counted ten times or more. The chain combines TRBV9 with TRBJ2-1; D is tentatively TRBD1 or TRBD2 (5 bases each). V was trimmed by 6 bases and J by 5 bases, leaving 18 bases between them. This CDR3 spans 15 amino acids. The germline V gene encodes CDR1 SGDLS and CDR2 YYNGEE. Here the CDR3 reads CASTQTGANHNEQFF. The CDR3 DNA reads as TGTGCCAGCACCCAAACCGGGGCTAACCACAATGAGCAGTTCTTC.

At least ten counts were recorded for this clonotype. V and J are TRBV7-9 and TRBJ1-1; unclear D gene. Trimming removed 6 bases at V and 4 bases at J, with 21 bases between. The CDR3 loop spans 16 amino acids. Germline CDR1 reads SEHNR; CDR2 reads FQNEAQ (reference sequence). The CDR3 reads CASRTGRLAEVTEAFF. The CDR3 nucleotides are TGTGCCAGCAGAACCGGCCGCCTCGCGGAGGTCACTGAAGCTTTCTTT.

The CDR3 region has the DNA TGTGCCAGTAGTACGCAGACAGGGCCTCAGCCCCAGCATTTT. Encoded protein: CASSTQTGPQPQHF. The chain uses TRBV19 and TRBJ1-5; TRBD1 matches at 7 bases. The CDR3 contains 14 residues. Trimming cost V 4 bases and J 6 bases; bases outside gene matches: 6. Looked up from germline, CDR1 is LNHDA and CDR2 is SQIVND (reference sequence).

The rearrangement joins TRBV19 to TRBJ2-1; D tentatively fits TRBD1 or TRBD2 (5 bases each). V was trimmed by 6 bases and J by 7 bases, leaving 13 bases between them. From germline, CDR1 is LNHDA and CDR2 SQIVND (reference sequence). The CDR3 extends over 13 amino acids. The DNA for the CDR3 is TGTGCCAGTAGGGGGGAAAATCGGAATGAGCAGTTCTTC. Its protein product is CASRGENRNEQFF.

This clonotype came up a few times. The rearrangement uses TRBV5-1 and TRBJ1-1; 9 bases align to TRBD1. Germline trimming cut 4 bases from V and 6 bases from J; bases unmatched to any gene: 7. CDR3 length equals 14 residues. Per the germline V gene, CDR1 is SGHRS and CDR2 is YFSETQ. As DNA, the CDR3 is TGCGCCAGCAGCACCGACAGGGGGGTTGCTGAAGCTTTCTTT. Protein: CASSTDRGVAEAFF.

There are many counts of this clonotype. CDR3 in DNA: TGTGCCACCAGCGCCCGGGCCCGGGCTAATGAAAAACTGTTTTTT. Translated, it gives CATSARARANEKLFF. This chain connects TRBV15 to TRBJ1-4; D gene unclear. This CDR3 spans 15 amino acids. Germline CDR1 and CDR2: LNHNV and YYDKDF (reference sequence). The V gene lost 5 bases and the J gene lost 3 bases, with 13 bases spanning the gap. Complete variable domain (other parts from reference TRBV15 and TRBJ1-4): DAMVIQNPRYQVTQFGKPVTLSCSQTLNHNVMYWYQQKSSQAPKLLFHYYDKDFNNEADTPDNFQSRRPNTSFCFLDIRSPGLGDTAMYLCATSARARANEKLFFGSGTQLSVL.